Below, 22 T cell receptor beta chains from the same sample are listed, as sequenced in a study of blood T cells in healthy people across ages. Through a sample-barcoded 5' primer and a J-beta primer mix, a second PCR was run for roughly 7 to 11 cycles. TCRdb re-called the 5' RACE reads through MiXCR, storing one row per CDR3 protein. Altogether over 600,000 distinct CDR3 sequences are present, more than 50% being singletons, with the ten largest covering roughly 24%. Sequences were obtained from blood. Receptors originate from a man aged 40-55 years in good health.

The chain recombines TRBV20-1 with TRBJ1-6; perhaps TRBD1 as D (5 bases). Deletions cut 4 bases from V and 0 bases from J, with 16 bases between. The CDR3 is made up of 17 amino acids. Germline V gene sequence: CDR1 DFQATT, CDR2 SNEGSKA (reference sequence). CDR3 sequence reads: CSAKGLPLSSYNSPLHF. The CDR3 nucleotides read TGCAGTGCTAAGGGACTGCCCCTAAGCTCCTATAATTCACCCCTCCACTTT.

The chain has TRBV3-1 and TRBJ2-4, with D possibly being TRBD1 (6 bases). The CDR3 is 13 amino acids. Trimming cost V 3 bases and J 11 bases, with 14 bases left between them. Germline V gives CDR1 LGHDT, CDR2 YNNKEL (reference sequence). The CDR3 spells CASSQDSMQFQYF. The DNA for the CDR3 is TGTGCCAGCAGCCAGGACAGTATGCAGTTTCAGTACTTC.

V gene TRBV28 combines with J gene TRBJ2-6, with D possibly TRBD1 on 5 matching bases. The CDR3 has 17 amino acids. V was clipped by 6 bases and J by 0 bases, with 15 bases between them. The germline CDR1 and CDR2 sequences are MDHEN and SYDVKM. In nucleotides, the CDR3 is TGTGCCAGCAGGCTGACAGCCACCCACTCTGGGGCCAACGTCCTGACTTTC. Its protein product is CASRLTATHSGANVLTF.

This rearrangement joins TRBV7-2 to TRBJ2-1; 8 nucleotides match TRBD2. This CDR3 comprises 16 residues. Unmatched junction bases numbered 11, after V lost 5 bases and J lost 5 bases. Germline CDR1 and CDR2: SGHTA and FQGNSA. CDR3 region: CASSQISGGLDNEQFF. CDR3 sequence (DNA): TGTGCCAGCAGCCAAATAAGCGGGGGCCTGGACAATGAGCAGTTCTTC.

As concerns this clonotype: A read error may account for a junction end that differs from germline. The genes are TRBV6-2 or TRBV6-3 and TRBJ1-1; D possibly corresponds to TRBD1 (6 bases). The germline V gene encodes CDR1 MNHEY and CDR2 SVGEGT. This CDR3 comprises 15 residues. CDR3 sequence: CTSSYVGGPNTEAFF. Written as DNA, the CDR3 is TGTACCAGCAGTTACGTTGGGGGGCCTAACACTGAAGCTTTCTTT.

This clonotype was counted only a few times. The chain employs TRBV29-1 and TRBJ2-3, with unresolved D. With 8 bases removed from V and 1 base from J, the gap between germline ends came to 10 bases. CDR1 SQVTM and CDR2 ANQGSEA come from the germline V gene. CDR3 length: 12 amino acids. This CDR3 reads CSILGGTDTQYF. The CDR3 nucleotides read TGCAGCATACTTGGGGGCACAGATACGCAGTATTTT.

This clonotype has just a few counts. This chain's CDR3 is CASSQNTGASGNEQFF. The DNA for the CDR3 is TGTGCCAGCAGCCAAAATACAGGGGCTAGCGGCAATGAGCAGTTCTTC. This chain links TRBV4-2 with TRBJ2-1; D is tentatively TRBD1 or TRBD2 (7 bases each). This CDR3 has 16 residues. The germline CDR1 and CDR2 sequences are LGHNA and YNFKEQ. Trimming took 2 bases from V and 6 from J, leaving 17 bases between them.

The CDR3 nucleotides are TGTGCCAGCAGTTCCCGCCGGGACAGTTACCAAAATGAGCAGTTCTTC. Translated, it gives CASSSRRDSYQNEQFF. J is TRBJ2-1 and V is TRBV12-3 or TRBV12-4; 7 bases match TRBD1. This CDR3 is built from 16 residues. With 4 bases clipped from V and 7 bases from J, the junction kept 13 bases outside the gene matches.

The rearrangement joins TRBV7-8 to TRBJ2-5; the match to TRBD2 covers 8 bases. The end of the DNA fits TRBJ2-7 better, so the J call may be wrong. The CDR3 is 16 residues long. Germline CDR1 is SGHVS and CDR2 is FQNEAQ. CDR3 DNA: TGTGCCAGCAGCTTATCGAGCGGGAGATTAAGCTACGAGCAGTACTTC. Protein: CASSLSSGRLSYEQYF.

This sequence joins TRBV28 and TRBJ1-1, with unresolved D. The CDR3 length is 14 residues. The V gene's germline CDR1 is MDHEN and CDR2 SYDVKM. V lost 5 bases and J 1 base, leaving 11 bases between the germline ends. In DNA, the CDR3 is TGTGCCAGCAGTGTGAGGCGCAGGAACACTGAAGCTTTCTTT. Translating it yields CASSVRRRNTEAFF.

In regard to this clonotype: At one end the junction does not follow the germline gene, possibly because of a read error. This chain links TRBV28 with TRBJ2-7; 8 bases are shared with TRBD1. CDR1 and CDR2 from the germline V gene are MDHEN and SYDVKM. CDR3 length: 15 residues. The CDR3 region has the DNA TGTGCTAGCAGTTTATCCGACAGGGGTGGCTACGAGCAGTACTTC. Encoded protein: CASSLSDRGGYEQYF. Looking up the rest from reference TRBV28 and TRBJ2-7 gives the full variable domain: DVKVTQSSRYLVKRTGEKVFLECVQDMDHENMFWYRQDPGLGLRLIYFSYDVKMKEKGDIPEGYSVSREKKERFSLILESASTNQTSMYLCASSLSDRGGYEQYFGPGTRLTVT.

CDR3 residues: CASSPIAGGYNEQFF. CDR3 DNA sequence: TGTGCCAGCAGCCCTATCGCGGGAGGGTACAATGAGCAGTTCTTC. The V gene is TRBV14, the J gene TRBJ2-1; TRBD2 aligns across 9 bases. Per the germline V gene, CDR1 is SGHDN and CDR2 is FVKESK. The CDR3 loop spans 15 amino acids. J was trimmed by 4 bases and V by 4 bases; bases with no gene match: 5.

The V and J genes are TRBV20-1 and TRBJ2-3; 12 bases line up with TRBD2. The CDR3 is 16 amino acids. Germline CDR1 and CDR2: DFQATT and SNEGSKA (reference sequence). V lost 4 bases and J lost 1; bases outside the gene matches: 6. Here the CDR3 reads CSATMASGGGTDTQYF. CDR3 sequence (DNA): TGCAGTGCTACAATGGCTAGCGGGGGGGGCACAGATACGCAGTATTTT.

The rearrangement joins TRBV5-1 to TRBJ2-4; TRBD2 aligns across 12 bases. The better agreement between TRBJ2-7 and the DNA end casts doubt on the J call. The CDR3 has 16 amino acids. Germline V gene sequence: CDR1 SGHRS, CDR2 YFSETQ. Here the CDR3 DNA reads TGCGCCAGCAGCCCACCCGGACTAGCGGGGACTTACGAGCAGTACTTC. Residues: CASSPPGLAGTYEQYF.

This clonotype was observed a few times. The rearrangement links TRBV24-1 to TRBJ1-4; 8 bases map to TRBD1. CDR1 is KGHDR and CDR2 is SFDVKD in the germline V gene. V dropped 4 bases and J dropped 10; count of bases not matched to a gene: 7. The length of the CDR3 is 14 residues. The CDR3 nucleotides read TGTGCCACCAGTGACCTGGGACAGGACGCAAAACTGTTTTTT. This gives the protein CATSDLGQDAKLFF.

The CDR3 DNA reads as TGCAGCGTTGGAGGGGGGCTAAGCAATCAGCCCCAGCATTTT. Its protein is CSVGGGLSNQPQHF. This chain uses TRBV29-1 with TRBJ1-5, with D possibly being TRBD1 (6 bases). Per the germline V gene, CDR1 is SQVTM and CDR2 is ANQGSEA. The CDR3 length is 14 residues. Trimming removed 4 bases from V and 1 base from J, with 11 bases in between.

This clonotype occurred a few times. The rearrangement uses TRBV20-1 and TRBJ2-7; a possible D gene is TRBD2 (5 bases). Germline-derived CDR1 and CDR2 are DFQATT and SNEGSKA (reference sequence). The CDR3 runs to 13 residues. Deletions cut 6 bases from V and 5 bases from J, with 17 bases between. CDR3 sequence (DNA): TGCAGTGCCAGTTACAGCGGTGCTAACGAGCAGTACTTC. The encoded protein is CSASYSGANEQYF.

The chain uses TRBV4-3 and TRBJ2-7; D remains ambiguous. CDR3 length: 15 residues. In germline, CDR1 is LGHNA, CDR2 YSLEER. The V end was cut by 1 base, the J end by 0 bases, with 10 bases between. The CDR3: CASSQGLHPSYEQYF. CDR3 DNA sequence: TGCGCCAGCAGCCAAGGGTTACATCCCTCCTACGAGCAGTACTTC.

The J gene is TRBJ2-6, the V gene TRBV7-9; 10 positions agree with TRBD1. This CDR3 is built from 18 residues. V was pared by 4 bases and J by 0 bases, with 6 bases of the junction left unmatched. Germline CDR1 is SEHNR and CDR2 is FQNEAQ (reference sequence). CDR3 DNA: TGTGCCAGCAGCTCCACGACAGGGGGCTTCTCTGGGGCCAACGTCCTGACTTTC. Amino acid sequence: CASSSTTGGFSGANVLTF.

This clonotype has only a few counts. The CDR3 here is CASMTGSGFTGYGYTF. The CDR3 nucleotides are TGTGCCAGCATGACTGGTTCGGGGTTTACTGGCTATGGCTACACCTTC. The gene calls are TRBV28 and TRBJ1-2, with no clear D. Per the germline V gene, CDR1 is MDHEN and CDR2 is SYDVKM. This CDR3 is 16 amino acids long. Trimming pared 7 bases from V and 4 bases from J, leaving 22 bases between.

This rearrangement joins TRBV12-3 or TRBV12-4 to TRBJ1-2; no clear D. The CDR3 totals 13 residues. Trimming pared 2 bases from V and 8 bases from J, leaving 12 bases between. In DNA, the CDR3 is TGTGCCAGCAGTTTATGGTCCGGGCTAGGCTACACCTTC. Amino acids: CASSLWSGLGYTF.

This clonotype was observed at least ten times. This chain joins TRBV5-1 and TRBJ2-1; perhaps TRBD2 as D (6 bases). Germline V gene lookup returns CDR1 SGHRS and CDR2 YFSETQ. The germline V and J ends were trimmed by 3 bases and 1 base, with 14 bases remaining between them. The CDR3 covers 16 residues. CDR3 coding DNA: TGCGCCAGCAGCTCCACAACTAGCATGTCCTACAATGAGCAGTTCTTC. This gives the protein CASSSTTSMSYNEQFF.